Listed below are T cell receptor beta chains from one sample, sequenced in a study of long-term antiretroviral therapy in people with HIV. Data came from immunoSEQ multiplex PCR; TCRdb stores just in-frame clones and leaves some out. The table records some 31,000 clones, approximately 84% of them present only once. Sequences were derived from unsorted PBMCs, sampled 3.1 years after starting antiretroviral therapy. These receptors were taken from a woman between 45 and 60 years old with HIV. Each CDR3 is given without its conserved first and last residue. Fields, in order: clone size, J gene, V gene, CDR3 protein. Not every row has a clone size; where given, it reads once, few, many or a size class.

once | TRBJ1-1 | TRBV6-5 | ASRQNRDRVSEAF
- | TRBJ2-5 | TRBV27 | ASSPTWTGRETQY
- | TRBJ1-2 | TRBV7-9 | ASSFGGYGGGYT
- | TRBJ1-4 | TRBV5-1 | ASSPGQEGTDEKLF
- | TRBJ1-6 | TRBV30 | AWSAPRGDQLNSPLH
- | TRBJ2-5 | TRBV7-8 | ASSYRLAGVETQY
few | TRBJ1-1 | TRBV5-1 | ASSLAGEGVGTEAF
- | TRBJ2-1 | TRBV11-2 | ASSLTAGYNEQF
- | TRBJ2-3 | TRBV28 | ASLPPGTQKADTQY
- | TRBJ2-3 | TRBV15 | ATSRAGSGPRPDTQY
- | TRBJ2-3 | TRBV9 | ASSLSQATDTQY
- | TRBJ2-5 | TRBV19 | ASALTRAQETQY
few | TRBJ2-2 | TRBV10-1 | ASQGQANTGELF
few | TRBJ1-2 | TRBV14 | ASSQTGGAGYT
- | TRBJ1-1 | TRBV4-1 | ASSQPTELNTEAF
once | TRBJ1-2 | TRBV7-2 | ASSFRDRENGYT
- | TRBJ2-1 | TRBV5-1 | ASSLGTSGNNEQF
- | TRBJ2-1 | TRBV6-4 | ASSAAGPSRF
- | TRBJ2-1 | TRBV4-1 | ASSQDRAEQF
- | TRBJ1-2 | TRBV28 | ASSSLVGDLDNYGYT
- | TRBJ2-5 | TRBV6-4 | ASSEVRFGETQY
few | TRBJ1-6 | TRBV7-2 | ASSSRSPSGARSPLH
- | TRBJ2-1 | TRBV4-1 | ASSQRVPSYNEQF
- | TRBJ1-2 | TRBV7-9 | ASSSSKNYGYT
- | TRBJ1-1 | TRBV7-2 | ASSFGRDTEAF
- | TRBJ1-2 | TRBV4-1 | ASSLNDGTGGAGHYGYT
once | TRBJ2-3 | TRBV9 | ASSVDVGQSTDTQY
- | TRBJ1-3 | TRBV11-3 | ASSLGANSGNTIY
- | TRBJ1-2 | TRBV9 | ASSEEKDRVHGYT
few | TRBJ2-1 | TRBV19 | ASSIRSYNEQF
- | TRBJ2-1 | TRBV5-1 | ASSLGGLDNEQF
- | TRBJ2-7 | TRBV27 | ASGGRGAYEQY
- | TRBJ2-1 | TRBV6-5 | ASSYRDTFYNEQF
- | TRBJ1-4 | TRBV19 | ATWSSSFNEKLF
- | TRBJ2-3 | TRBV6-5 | ASGMSRTDTQY
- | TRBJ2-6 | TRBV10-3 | AIRDSSGANVLT
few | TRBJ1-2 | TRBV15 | ATSREGTRAYGYT
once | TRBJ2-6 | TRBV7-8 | ASSLGSGAGANVLT
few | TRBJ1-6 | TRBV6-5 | ASRGGTGHSPLH
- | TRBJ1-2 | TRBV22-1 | QARKTYGYT
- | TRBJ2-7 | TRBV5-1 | ASSWSSYEQY